This entry lists 19 T cell receptor beta chains sequenced from one sample in a study of blood T cells in healthy people across ages. Combining a sample-barcoded 5' primer with a J-beta primer mix, a second PCR ran for about 7 to 12 cycles. From the 5' RACE reads, TCRdb called clonotypes with MiXCR, one entry per CDR3 protein. The sample holds 1.5 million to 2 million distinct CDR3 sequences; 49% are singletons and the top ten take 2% to 2.5%. Sequenced sample: blood. The receptors stem from a woman in her thirties or forties in good health.

This clonotype was observed a few times. This rearrangement joins TRBV20-1 to TRBJ2-3; no clear D gene. V lost 0 bases, J lost 4 bases, and 8 bases lay in between. The CDR3 runs 13 residues. CDR1 is DFQATT and CDR2 is SNEGSKA in the germline V gene (reference sequence). The CDR3 nucleotides are TGCAGTGCTAGAGAGGGCGGCGCAGATACGCAGTATTTT. This sequence encodes CSAREGGADTQYF.

Details on this clonotype: A much larger clone sits a single nucleotide away, making a read error possible. The V call is TRBV28, the J call TRBJ2-1; D is unclear. V gave up 4 bases and J gave up 12 bases, with 13 bases separating them. Germline CDR1 reads MDHEN; CDR2 reads SYDVKM. This CDR3 is built from 12 residues. The CDR3 sequence: CASSSGRLGQFF. The CDR3 coding sequence is TGTGCCAGCAGTTCCGGACGGCTAGGGCAGTTCTTC.

This clonotype occurred a few times. This chain connects TRBV12-3 or TRBV12-4 to TRBJ2-5; TRBD2 is a possible D gene (6 bases). Trimming stripped 6 bases from V and 5 bases from J, with 19 bases between. The CDR3 is 15 residues long. The CDR3 coding sequence is TGTGCCAGCAGCCGGGGTGTGGGGAGGTTGGAGACCCAGTACTTC. It codes for CASSRGVGRLETQYF.

The CDR3 region is CASSLSTSFDEQFF. The CDR3 nucleotides read TGTGCCAGCAGCTTATCGACTAGCTTTGATGAGCAGTTCTTC. The chain recombines TRBV7-8 with TRBJ2-1, with TRBD2 matching over 7 bases. CDR3 length: 14 amino acids. Germline CDR1 reads SGHVS; CDR2 reads FQNEAQ. Trimming cost V 2 bases and J 8 bases; bases outside gene matches: 6.

V usage is TRBV4-3 and J usage is TRBJ2-3; TRBD1 matches 8 bases. The V gene's germline CDR1 is LGHNA and CDR2 YSLEER. The CDR3 length is 18 residues. Trimming removed 3 bases from V and 2 bases from J; junction bases left unmatched: 13. For the CDR3, the DNA is TGCGCCAGCAGCCACGCGACCAGTTACAGGGGGACCACAGATACGCAGTATTTT. Translation gives CASSHATSYRGTTDTQYF.

The J gene is TRBJ2-1, the V gene TRBV5-1, with 9 bases identical to TRBD1. V shed 4 bases, J shed 12 bases, and the junction held 11 bases outside the gene matches. CDR3 length equals 14 residues. Germline CDR1 SGHRS, CDR2 YFSETQ. The CDR3 DNA reads TGCGCCAGCAGCGCATATCGGGGACAGGGTGTGCAGTTCTTC. The encoded protein is CASSAYRGQGVQFF.

This chain connects TRBV7-2 to TRBJ1-4; a possible D gene is TRBD1 (6 bases). This CDR3 has 14 amino acids. Germline CDR1 is SGHTA and CDR2 is FQGNSA. V lost 3 bases, J lost 5 bases, and 10 bases lay in between. Here the CDR3 DNA reads TGTGCCAGCAGCTTGCCAGGGGAGAATGAAAAACTGTTTTTT. It specifies CASSLPGENEKLFF.

This rearrangement joins TRBV12-3 or TRBV12-4 to TRBJ1-6; maybe TRBD1 (5 bases). The length of the CDR3 is 16 residues. Trimming took 6 bases from V and 0 from J, leaving 12 bases between them. In DNA form, the CDR3 reads TGTGCCAGCAGATCGGGGGGGATCTCCTATAATTCACCCCTCCACTTT. Translated, it gives CASRSGGISYNSPLHF.

This clonotype occurred many times. V gene TRBV7-9 combines with J gene TRBJ2-7, with 8 bases that match TRBD1. Germline-derived CDR1 and CDR2 are SEHNR and FQNEAQ (reference sequence). V was clipped by 5 bases and J by 2 bases; unmatched bases: 8. CDR3 length: 15 residues. The chain's CDR3 is CASSRGDRTPYEQYF. CDR3 DNA sequence: TGTGCCAGCAGCCGCGGGGACAGGACACCCTACGAGCAGTACTTC.

This clonotype came up a few times. The chain combines TRBV29-1 with TRBJ2-7; no firm D call. Deletions cut 3 bases from V and 3 bases from J, with 9 bases between. The germline CDR1 and CDR2 sequences are SQVTM and ANQGSEA. The CDR3 has 12 amino acids. DNA for the CDR3: TGCAGCGTTGAGGGCAGGTTCTACGAGCAGTACTTC. Its translation: CSVEGRFYEQYF.

This clonotype has a handful of counts. CDR3 amino acids: CASSPGGPAKNIQYF. For the CDR3, the DNA is TGTGCCAGCAGTCCCGGGGGGCCCGCCAAAAACATTCAGTACTTC. V and J are TRBV28 and TRBJ2-4; a weak D match, TRBD2 (7 bases). Germline-derived CDR1 and CDR2 are MDHEN and SYDVKM. The CDR3 is 15 amino acids. Trimming left V 5 bases short and J 1 base short, with 12 bases between.

This clonotype was recorded only once. A much larger clone differs by one base, so this may be a read error. V is TRBV5-1 and J is TRBJ2-5; D remains ambiguous. Germline lookup yields CDR1 SGHRS and CDR2 YFSETQ. The CDR3 is 12 residues long. V was clipped by 4 bases and J by 11 bases, with 15 bases between them. The CDR3 sequence is CASSLISNEQYF. In nucleotides, the CDR3 is TGCGCCAGCAGCCTTATATCCAATGAGCAGTACTTC.

V and J are TRBV28 and TRBJ2-3; 9 bases agree with TRBD1. In germline, CDR1 is MDHEN, CDR2 SYDVKM. This CDR3 is built from 17 residues. The V and J ends lost 6 bases and 0 bases, in that order; junction bases with no gene match: 10. The CDR3 nucleotides read TGTGCCAGCAGCTCGCTCGTGGGACAGGGCAGCACAGATACGCAGTATTTT. Protein sequence: CASSSLVGQGSTDTQYF.

This clonotype was observed a handful of times. V gene TRBV29-1 combines with J gene TRBJ2-1; a possible D gene is TRBD2 (5 bases). V was pared by 0 bases and J by 3 bases, with 15 bases between. The CDR3 has 16 amino acids. Germline assignment: CDR1 SQVTM and CDR2 ANQGSEA. The CDR3 loop is CSVEDRGSRFYNEQFF. CDR3 DNA: TGCAGCGTTGAAGATCGAGGGTCAAGATTCTACAATGAGCAGTTCTTC.

This clonotype was counted at least ten times. This chain connects TRBV20-1 to TRBJ2-1; 7 nucleotides match TRBD2. Germline CDR1 DFQATT, CDR2 SNEGSKA (reference sequence). With V trimmed by 6 bases and J by 5 bases, 7 bases remained unmatched. The CDR3 is 13 amino acids. CDR3 sequence (DNA): TGCAGTGCACGGAGCACTAGCGACAATGAGCAGTTCTTC. This codes for CSARSTSDNEQFF.

This rearrangement joins TRBV15 to TRBJ1-6; D is ambiguous. Germline V gene data show CDR1 as LNHNV and CDR2 as YYDKDF (reference sequence). This CDR3 region has 16 residues. V was cut by 2 bases and J by 8 bases, with 16 bases left in between. The CDR3 sequence: CATSRSVVSPDSPLHF. As DNA, the CDR3 is TGTGCCACCAGCAGAAGCGTTGTAAGTCCGGATTCACCCCTCCACTTT.

There are a few counts of this clonotype. The chain links TRBV4-1 to TRBJ2-4; tentative D call: TRBD1 (6 bases). CDR3 size: 20 residues. Germline-derived CDR1 and CDR2 are MGHRA and YSYEKL. V was shortened by 0 bases and J by 0 bases, with 21 bases between the two germline ends. CDR3 coding DNA: TGCGCCAGCAGCCAAGAAATAGGGGCAGGGGATCCGATAGCCAAAAACATTCAGTACTTC. Encoded protein: CASSQEIGAGDPIAKNIQYF.

About this clonotype: The junction and the germline gene differ at one end; a read error may be behind it. The rearrangement links TRBV5-1 to TRBJ2-3; 8 bases fit TRBD1. The germline gives CDR1 SGHRS, CDR2 YFSETQ. There are 14 residues in the CDR3. The CDR3 is CASSLGQGFDTQYF. CDR3 DNA: TGTGCCAGCAGCTTAGGACAGGGTTTTGATACGCAGTATTTT.

There are a few counts of this clonotype. The chain is built from TRBV5-1 and TRBJ2-5, with 11 bases that match TRBD1. The junction had 12 bases not matched to a gene; V was cut back by 0 bases and J by 11 bases. This CDR3 comprises 16 residues. Per the germline V gene, CDR1 is SGHRS and CDR2 is YFSETQ. The CDR3 DNA reads as TGCGCCAGCAGCTTGGAACCCGGGACAGGGGGTAGTGAGCAGTACTTC. This sequence encodes CASSLEPGTGGSEQYF.